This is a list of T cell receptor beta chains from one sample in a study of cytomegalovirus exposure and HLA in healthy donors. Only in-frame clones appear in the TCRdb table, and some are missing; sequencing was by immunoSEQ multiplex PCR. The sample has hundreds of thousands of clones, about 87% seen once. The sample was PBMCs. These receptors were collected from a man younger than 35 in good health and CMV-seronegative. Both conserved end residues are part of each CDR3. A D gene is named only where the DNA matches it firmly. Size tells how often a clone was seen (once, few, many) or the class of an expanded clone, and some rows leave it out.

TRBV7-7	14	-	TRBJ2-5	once	CASSLGGGSETQYF	TGTGCTAGCAGCTTAGGCGGGGGCAGTGAGACCCAGTACTTC
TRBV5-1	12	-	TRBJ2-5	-	CASSPHAETQYF	TGCGCCAGCAGTCCGCATGCGGAGACCCAGTACTTC
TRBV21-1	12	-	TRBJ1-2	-	CASRNSLRGYTF	TGTGCCAGCAGGAACAGTCTTCGGGGCTACACCTTC
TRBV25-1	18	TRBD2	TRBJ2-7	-	CASGKRIAGGPSSYEQYF	TGTGCCAGCGGAAAGCGGATAGCGGGGGGGCCGAGCTCCTACGAGCAGTACTTC
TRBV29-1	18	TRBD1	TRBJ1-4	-	CSVEAGGTGGDFKEKLFF	TGCAGCGTTGAAGCCGGGGGGACAGGGGGCGACTTTAAGGAAAAACTGTTTTTT
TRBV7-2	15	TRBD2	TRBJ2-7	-	CASSLALAGAVEQYF	TGTGCCAGCAGCTTAGCTTTAGCGGGAGCGGTCGAGCAGTACTTC
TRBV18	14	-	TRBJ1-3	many	CASSPGGSGNTIYF	TGTGCCAGCTCACCGGGGGGATCCGGAAACACCATATATTTT
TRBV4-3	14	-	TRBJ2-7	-	CASSQAGGAYEQYF	TGCGCCAGCAGCCAAGCCGGCGGGGCCTACGAGCAGTACTTC
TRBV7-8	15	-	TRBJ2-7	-	CASSLATGTIYEQYF	TGTGCCAGCAGCCTCGCAACAGGAACTATCTACGAGCAGTACTTC
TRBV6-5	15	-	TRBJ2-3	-	CASSALRDTTDTQYF	TGTGCCAGCAGTGCCCTCCGGGACACAACAGATACGCAGTATTTT
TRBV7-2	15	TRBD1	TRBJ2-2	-	CASSRIQGFTGELFF	TGTGCCAGCAGCCGAATACAGGGGTTCACCGGGGAGCTGTTTTTT
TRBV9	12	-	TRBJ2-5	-	CASSPAPGLLYF	TGTGCCAGCAGCCCAGCCCCGGGTCTACTTTACTTC
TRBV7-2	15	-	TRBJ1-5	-	CASSLGGNSNQPQHF	TGTGCCAGCAGCTTAGGGGGCAATAGCAATCAGCCCCAGCATTTT
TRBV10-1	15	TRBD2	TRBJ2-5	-	CASSDRLAGVETQYF	TGCGCCAGCAGTGATCGACTAGCGGGAGTGGAGACCCAGTACTTC
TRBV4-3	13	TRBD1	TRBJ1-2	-	CASSPGTGSGYTF	TGCGCCAGCAGCCCCGGGACAGGGTCTGGCTACACCTTC
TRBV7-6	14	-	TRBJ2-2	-	CASSPTGNTGELFF	TGTGCCAGCAGCCCGACGGGTAACACCGGGGAGCTGTTTTTT
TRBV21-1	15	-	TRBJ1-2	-	CASSLTGQPHYGYTF	TGTGCCAGCAGCCTGACGGGACAGCCTCACTATGGCTACACCTTC
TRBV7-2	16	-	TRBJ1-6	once	CASSPGARGLRSPLHF	TGTGCCAGCAGCCCCGGGGCCCGGGGGTTAAGGTCACCCCTCCACTTT
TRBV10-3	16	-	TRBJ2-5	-	CAISDGGASVGETQYF	TGTGCCATCAGTGACGGTGGGGCCTCCGTCGGAGAGACCCAGTACTTC
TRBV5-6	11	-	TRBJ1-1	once	CASSEGAEAFF	TGTGCCAGCAGCGAGGGGGCTGAAGCTTTCTTT
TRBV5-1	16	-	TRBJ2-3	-	CASSLARVLRTDTQYF	TGCGCCAGCAGCTTGGCCAGGGTACTTCGAACAGATACGCAGTATTTT
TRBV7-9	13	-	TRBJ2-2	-	CASSRTGAGELFF	TGTGCCAGCAGCCGTACAGGAGCCGGGGAGCTGTTTTTT
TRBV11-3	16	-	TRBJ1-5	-	CASSLSTTGQYQPQHF	TGTGCCAGCAGCTTATCCACGACAGGCCAATATCAGCCCCAGCATTTT
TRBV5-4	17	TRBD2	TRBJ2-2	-	CASSLLASGRGTGELFF	TGTGCCAGCAGCTTACTGGCTAGCGGGAGGGGCACCGGGGAGCTGTTTTTT
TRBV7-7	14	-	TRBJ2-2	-	CASSPQRHTGELFF	TGTGCCAGCAGCCCTCAGCGTCACACCGGGGAGCTGTTTTTT
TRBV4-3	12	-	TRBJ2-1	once	CASSLEGDEQFF	TGCGCCAGCAGCCTCGAGGGGGATGAGCAGTTCTTC
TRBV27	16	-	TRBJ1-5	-	CASSRAGDVGVQPQHF	TGTGCCAGCAGTAGGGCGGGGGACGTAGGGGTTCAGCCCCAGCATTTT
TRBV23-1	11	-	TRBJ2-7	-	CASSHAYEQYF	TGCGCCAGCAGTCACGCCTACGAGCAGTACTTC
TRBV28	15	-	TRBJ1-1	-	CASSLAGAGNTEAFF	TGTGCCAGCAGTTTAGCAGGGGCGGGGAACACTGAAGCTTTCTTT
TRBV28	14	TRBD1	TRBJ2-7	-	CASRRTGLIYEQYF	TGTGCCAGCAGAAGGACAGGGTTAATCTACGAGCAGTACTTC
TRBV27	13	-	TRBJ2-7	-	CASSPPVINEQYF	TGTGCCAGCAGTCCGCCGGTCATAAACGAGCAGTACTTC
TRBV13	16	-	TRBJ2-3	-	CASSEAGVRVTDTQYF	TGTGCCAGCAGCGAGGCAGGGGTGAGGGTCACAGATACGCAGTATTTT
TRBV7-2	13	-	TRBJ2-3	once	CASSDSGTDTQYF	TGTGCCAGCAGCGACAGCGGGACAGATACGCAGTATTTT
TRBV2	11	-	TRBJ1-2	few	CASSGGRGYTF	TGTGCCAGCAGTGGCGGCCGTGGCTACACCTTC
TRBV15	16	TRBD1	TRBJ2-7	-	CATSRDPGTGAVEQYF	TGTGCCACCAGCAGAGACCCCGGGACAGGGGCGGTCGAGCAGTACTTC
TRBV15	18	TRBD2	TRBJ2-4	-	CATSSLGLAGGERNIQYF	TGTGCCACCAGCAGCCTCGGACTAGCGGGAGGGGAGAGAAACATTCAGTACTTC
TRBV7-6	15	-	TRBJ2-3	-	CASSPMRSSTDTQYF	TGTGCCAGCAGCCCCATGAGATCTAGCACAGATACGCAGTATTTT
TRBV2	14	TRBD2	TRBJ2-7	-	CASSGLAGGLEQYF	TGTGCCAGCAGTGGCCTAGCGGGGGGACTCGAGCAGTACTTC
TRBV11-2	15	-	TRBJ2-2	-	CASSFVGAQTGELFF	TGTGCCAGCAGCTTCGTAGGGGCGCAAACCGGGGAGCTGTTTTTT
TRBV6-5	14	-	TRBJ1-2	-	CASSEEHGGPGYTF	TGTGCCAGCAGCGAAGAGCACGGAGGCCCTGGCTACACCTTC
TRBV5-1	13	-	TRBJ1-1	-	CASSLQGHAEAFF	TGCGCCAGCAGCTTGCAGGGACATGCTGAAGCTTTCTTT
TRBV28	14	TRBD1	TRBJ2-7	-	CASWDRQGGGEQYF	TGTGCCAGTTGGGACCGACAGGGGGGTGGCGAGCAGTACTTC
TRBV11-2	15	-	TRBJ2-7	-	CASSLEAASSYEQYF	TGTGCCAGCAGCTTAGAGGCAGCGAGCTCCTACGAGCAGTACTTC
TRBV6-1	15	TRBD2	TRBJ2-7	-	CASSAGTIRDYEQYF	TGTGCCAGCAGTGCCGGGACTATTCGGGACTACGAGCAGTACTTC
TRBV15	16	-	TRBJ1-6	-	CATSRSATAYNSPLHF	TGTGCCACCAGCAGATCCGCGACTGCCTATAATTCACCCCTCCACTTT
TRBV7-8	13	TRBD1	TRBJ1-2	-	CASRASGQIHYTF	TGTGCCAGCAGGGCCTCGGGACAGATCCACTACACCTTC
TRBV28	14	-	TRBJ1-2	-	CASRQTVANYGYTF	TGTGCCAGCAGACAGACAGTAGCTAACTATGGCTACACCTTC